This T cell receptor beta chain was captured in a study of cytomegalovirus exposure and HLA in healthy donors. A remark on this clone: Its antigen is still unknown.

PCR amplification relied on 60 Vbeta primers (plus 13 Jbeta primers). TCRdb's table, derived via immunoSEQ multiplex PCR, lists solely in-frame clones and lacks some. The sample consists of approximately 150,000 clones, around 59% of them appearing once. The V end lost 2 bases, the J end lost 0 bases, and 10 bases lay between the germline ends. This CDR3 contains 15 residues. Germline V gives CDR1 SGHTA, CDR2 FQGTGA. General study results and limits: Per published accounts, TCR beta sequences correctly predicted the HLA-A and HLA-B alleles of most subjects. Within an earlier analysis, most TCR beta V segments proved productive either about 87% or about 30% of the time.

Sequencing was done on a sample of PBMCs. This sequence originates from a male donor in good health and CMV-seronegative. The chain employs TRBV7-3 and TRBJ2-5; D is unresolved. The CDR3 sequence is CASSLDPTHQETQYF. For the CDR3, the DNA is TGTGCCAGCAGCTTAGATCCCACTCACCAAGAGACCCAGTACTTC.